The TCR beta chain under discussion was sequenced for a study of T cell repertoires in cytomegalovirus infection. TCRdb re-called the reads with MiXCR, one entry per CDR3 protein. The sample records approximately 76,000 distinct CDR3 sequences, roughly 3.6% being singletons. Germline-derived CDR1 and CDR2 are SGHTA and FQGNSA. Trimming at V came to 6 bases and at J to 5 bases, leaving 10 bases not matched to a gene. CDR3 size: 15 residues. The table lists this clonotype with many counts. The J gene is TRBJ2-5, the V gene TRBV7-2; 9 bases map to TRBD1. Sequencing was performed on PBMCs. The TCR sequence derives from a human donor in good health (CMV status not recorded). Some clones in this sample may be carry-over from other donors' samples. The CDR3 spells CASSWRTGGRETQYF. For the CDR3, the DNA is TGTGCCAGCAGTTGGAGAACAGGGGGCCGGGAGACCCAGTACTTC.